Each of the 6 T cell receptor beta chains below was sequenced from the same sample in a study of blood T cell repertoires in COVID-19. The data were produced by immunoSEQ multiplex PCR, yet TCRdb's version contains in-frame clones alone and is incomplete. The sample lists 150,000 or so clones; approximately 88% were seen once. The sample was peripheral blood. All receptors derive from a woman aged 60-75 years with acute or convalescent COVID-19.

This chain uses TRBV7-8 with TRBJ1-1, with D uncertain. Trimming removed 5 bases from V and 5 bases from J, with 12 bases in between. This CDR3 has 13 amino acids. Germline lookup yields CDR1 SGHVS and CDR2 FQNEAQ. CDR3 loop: CASSLSGPTEAFF. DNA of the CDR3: TGTGCCAGCAGCCTCAGTGGGCCAACTGAAGCTTTCTTT.

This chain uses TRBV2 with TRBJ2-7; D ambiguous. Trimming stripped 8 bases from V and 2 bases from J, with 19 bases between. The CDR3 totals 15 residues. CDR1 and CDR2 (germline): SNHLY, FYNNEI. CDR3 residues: CASSFSTGSTYEQYF. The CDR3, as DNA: TGTGCCAGCTCTTTTTCAACTGGTTCCACCTACGAGCAGTACTTC.

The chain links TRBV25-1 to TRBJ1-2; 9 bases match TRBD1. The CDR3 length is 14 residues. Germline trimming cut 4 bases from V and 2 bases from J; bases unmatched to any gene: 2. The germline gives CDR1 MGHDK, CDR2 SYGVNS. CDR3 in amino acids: CASSGTGANYGYTF. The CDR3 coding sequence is TGTGCCAGCAGTGGGACAGGGGCGAACTATGGCTACACCTTC.

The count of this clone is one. CDR3 protein: CASSQGQSSGNTIYF. In DNA, the CDR3 is TGTGCCAGCAGCCAAGGACAGAGCTCTGGAAACACCATATATTTT. The genes are TRBV14 and TRBJ1-3, with a possible D match to TRBD1 (5 bases). This CDR3 has 15 residues. V was shortened by 1 base and J by 0 bases, with 7 bases between the two germline ends. The germline CDR1 and CDR2 sequences are SGHDN and FVKESK.

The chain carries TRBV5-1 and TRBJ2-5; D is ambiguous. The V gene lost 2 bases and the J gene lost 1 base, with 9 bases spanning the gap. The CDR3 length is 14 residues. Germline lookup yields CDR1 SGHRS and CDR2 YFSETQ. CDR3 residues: CASSLATLQETQYF. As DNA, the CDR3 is TGCGCCAGCAGCTTAGCGACCCTCCAAGAGACCCAGTACTTC. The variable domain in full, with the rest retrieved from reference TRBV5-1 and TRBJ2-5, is KAGVTQTPRYLIKTRGQQVTLSCSPISGHRSVSWYQQTPGQGLQFLFEYFSETQRNKGNFPGRFSGRQFSNSRSEMNVSTLELGDSALYLCASSLATLQETQYFGPGTRLLVL.

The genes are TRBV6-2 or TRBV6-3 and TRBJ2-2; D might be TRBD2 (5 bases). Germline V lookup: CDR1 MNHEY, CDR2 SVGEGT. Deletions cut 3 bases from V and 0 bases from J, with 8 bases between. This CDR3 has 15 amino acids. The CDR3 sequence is CASSYRGPNTGELFF. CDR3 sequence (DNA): TGTGCCAGCAGTTATCGCGGGCCGAACACCGGGGAGCTGTTTTTT.